The entry below gives a single T cell receptor (beta chain) sequence along with its context. This specimen belongs to a study of blood T cell repertoires in COVID-19. Overall study: T cells, B-cell-depleted T cells, or PBMCs supplied cDNA or gDNA.

Losses at the gene ends were 4 bases for V and 8 bases for J; bases not matched to a gene: 7. This CDR3 comprises 15 residues. In germline, CDR1 is SGHRS, CDR2 YFSETQ. Profiled with immunoSEQ multiplex PCR; TCRdb holds only in-frame clones, not every one. Among around 100,000 clones listed, about 83% were seen once. The TCR sequence derives from a man in his sixties or seventies with active or convalescent COVID-19. The chain employs TRBV5-1 and TRBJ1-6; the match to TRBD1 covers 9 bases. The sample consisted of peripheral blood. Here the CDR3 reads CASSRWTGEDSPLHF. The CDR3 DNA is TGCGCCAGCAGCCGATGGACAGGGGAGGATTCACCCCTCCACTTT.